This T cell receptor (beta chain) originates from a study of technical replicates of blood from several donors. TCRdb's table, derived via immunoSEQ multiplex PCR, lists solely in-frame clones and lacks some. The top ten clones hold over 0.15% of a sample with tens of thousands of clones, 95% to 98% of them seen once. Trimming took 0 bases from V and 5 from J, leaving 13 bases between them. From germline, CDR1 is MGHRA and CDR2 YSYEKL. The CDR3 length is 15 residues. Source material: T cells isolated from PBMCs. This TCR was sampled from a human donor in good health. The V and J genes are TRBV4-1 and TRBJ1-1; perhaps TRBD1 as D (5 bases). CDR3 nucleotides: TGCGCCAGCAGCCAAGACGGCAGGGTGGATACTGAAGCTTTCTTT. This codes for CASSQDGRVDTEAFF.